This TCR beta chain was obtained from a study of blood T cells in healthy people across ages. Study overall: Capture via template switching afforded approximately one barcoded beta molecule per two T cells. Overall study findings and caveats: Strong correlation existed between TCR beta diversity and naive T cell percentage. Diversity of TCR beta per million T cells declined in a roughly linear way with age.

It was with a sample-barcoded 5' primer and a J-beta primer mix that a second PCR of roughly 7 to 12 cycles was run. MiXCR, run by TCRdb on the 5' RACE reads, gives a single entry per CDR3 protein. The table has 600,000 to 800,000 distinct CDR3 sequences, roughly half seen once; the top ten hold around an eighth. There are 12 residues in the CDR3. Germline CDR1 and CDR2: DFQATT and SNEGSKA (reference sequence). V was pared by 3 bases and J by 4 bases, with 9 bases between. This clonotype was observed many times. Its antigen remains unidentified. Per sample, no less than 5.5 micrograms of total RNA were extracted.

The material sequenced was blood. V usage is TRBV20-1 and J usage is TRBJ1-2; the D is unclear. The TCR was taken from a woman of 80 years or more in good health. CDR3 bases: TGCAGTGCTAGCCCCCTCAGCTATGGCTACACCTTC. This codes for CSASPLSYGYTF.